The clone carrying this T cell receptor beta chain was seen more than once but under ten times. Trimming left V 2 bases short and J 2 bases short, with 8 bases between. This CDR3 has 15 residues. CDR1 is KGHDR, CDR2 SFDVKD, per germline. The sample belongs to a study of blood T cell repertoires in COVID-19. Those enrolled, adults aged 18 to 89 years, came from about two dozen US areas. The method was immunoSEQ multiplex PCR; TCRdb's version includes in-frame clones alone and lacks a portion of them. The sample consists of 250,000 or so clones, over 80% of them appearing once. The chain carries TRBV24-1 and TRBJ2-2, with D possibly being TRBD1 (6 bases). This clonotype was sampled from a woman in her twenties or thirties with acute COVID-19. Sequencing input: PBMCs or T cells enriched from blood (not recorded which). The CDR3 region has the DNA TGTGCCACCAGTGATTGGGGACATAACACCGGGGAGCTGTTTTTT. It translates to CATSDWGHNTGELFF.